The text below deals with one T cell receptor beta chain. This clonotype was picked up a small number of times. The target of this receptor is not known. Per-base qualities were not stored, and no clone one base away is much larger. RNA was extracted using the RNeasy kit, and roughly 0.5 to 1 ug of the RNA was reverse transcribed with random hexamers. The immunoSEQ multiplex PCR assay, which covers 54 Vbeta and 13 Jbeta segments, was used to amplify TCR beta CDR3 regions. Bias from PCR amplification was corrected by using a synthetic template baseline for primer optimization and for computational correction. In the authors' own workflow: Reads were assigned to V, D and J genes according to IMGT and analyzed in immunoSEQ Analyzer, with only productive sequences retained. To calculate clonality, Shannon entropy was normalized by log2 of the number of productive unique sequences and then subtracted from one. For each patient and control, public and private clones were evaluated within the 100 most prevalent clones. Susac-specific clones were defined as absent from healthy and MS cohorts, 800 to 1,200 published viral clones and other ImmuneACCESS disease sequences. Clones were called with MiXCR by TCRdb after fastp trimmed the public reads at Q25, and only in-frame beta chains were retained. When rows share a CDR3 protein, they turn into one entry using the most common DNA and genes. TCRdb's processing, not the study's, gives the V and J calls here. The sample table holds 75,000 to 100,000 distinct CDR3 sequences, of which 95% were seen once. Clones ranked in the top ten supply under 0.5% of the sample.

This sample is part of a study of CD8 T cells in Susac syndrome (dated by TCRdb to the late 2010s). About the investigation overall: Of the Susac syndrome patients who were sequenced, about six had clinically active disease and roughly 8 were in clinical remission. The study compared CD8+ T cell repertoire clonality among about a dozen healthy donors, around 14 Susac syndrome patients and roughly 16 multiple sclerosis patients. Susac syndrome patients were therapy-naive, on corticosteroids (some also receiving IVIg), or on IVIg alone at blood withdrawal. The study used repertoire sequencing to test whether antigen drove CD8+ T cell activation and differentiation in Susac syndrome.

Germline trimming: 1 base from V, 4 bases from J; junction bases outside gene matches: 3. The CDR3 numbers 14 residues from cysteine through phenylalanine. CDR3 DNA is the only sequence kept; it has 42 bases, read in frame from the first base. High-throughput TCR beta sequencing profiled peripheral blood CD8+ and CD4+ T cells from healthy donors, Susac syndrome patients and multiple sclerosis patients. Recently defined diagnostic criteria for definite or probable disease were met by the Susac syndrome patients. Bulk CD8+ and CD4+ T cells were purified magnetically by negative isolation, whereas CD8+ TEMRA cells were enriched by FACS. Blood was drawn into EDTA tubes, processed within 24 hours, and PBMCs were isolated by density gradient centrifugation. PBMCs intended for TCR sequencing were cryopreserved in liquid nitrogen and were subsequently thawed in a 37 degrees C water bath. A purity of at least 90% was achieved for sorted or isolated CD4+, CD8+ and CD8+ TEMRA cells.

The full study reports these points: Sixteen Susac-specific public clones were identified in the total CD8+ repertoire, and roughly five Susac-specific public clones were identified in the CD8+ TEMRA repertoire. Susac syndrome CD8+ repertoires showed clonal expansion, highest in CD8+ TEMRA cells and greater in clinically active than remitting patients. The TCR sequencing and HLA analysis was acknowledged to have included a relatively small number of individuals.

Rearrangement joined TRBV12-3 or TRBV12-4 to TRBJ1-2, and 7 bases in between align with TRBD1. The origin of this receptor is a human donor with Susac syndrome. The sample comprised CD8+ T cells from PBMCs. In nucleotides, the sequence is TGTGCCAGCAGTTTAGGGCAGGGGGGCTATGGCTACACCTTC. Its amino acids are CASSLGQGGYGYTF.